The 6 T cell receptor beta chains listed next were all sequenced from one sample in a study of blood T cell repertoires in COVID-19. The assay was immunoSEQ multiplex PCR, and TCRdb's table has in-frame clones only and misses some. The sample holds some 180,000 clones, 70% to 85% seen once. Sequencing was done on a sample of peripheral blood. These TCRs come from a human donor in a cohort sampled during active COVID-19.

V usage is TRBV4-1 and J usage is TRBJ2-7, with 9 bases matching TRBD2. The ends lost 4 bases at V and 4 bases at J; junction bases unmatched: 2. Germline CDR1 is MGHRA and CDR2 is YSYEKL. CDR3 length: 13 residues. Written as DNA, the CDR3 is TGCGCCAGCAGCCCTGCGGGGGGGTACGAGCAGTACTTC. Translating gives CASSPAGGYEQYF.

This clone turned up a few times. The CDR3 region is CASSEAKGVNTEAFF. The CDR3 coding sequence is TGCGCCAGCAGTGAAGCAAAGGGAGTGAACACTGAAGCTTTCTTT. V usage is TRBV10-2 and J usage is TRBJ1-1; no clear D. The V end lost 3 bases, the J end lost 0 bases, and 11 bases lay between the germline ends. The CDR3 is 15 residues long. CDR1 and CDR2 from the germline V gene are WSHSY and SAAADI.

This sequence joins TRBV2 and TRBJ2-1, with 9 bases aligning to TRBD2. Germline CDR1 and CDR2: SNHLY and FYNNEI. Trimming took 3 bases from V and 9 from J; bases not matched to a gene: 9. This CDR3 comprises 15 residues. The CDR3 here is CASSDVAGGPPEQFF. CDR3 coding DNA: TGTGCCAGCAGTGATGTGGCGGGGGGGCCGCCTGAGCAGTTCTTC.

The genes are TRBV4-2 and TRBJ1-1; 7 bases are a match to TRBD1. J lost 5 bases, V lost 5 bases, and 5 bases had no gene match. The V gene's germline CDR1 is LGHNA and CDR2 YNFKEQ. CDR3 length: 13 amino acids. CDR3 protein: CASSDRVKTEAFF. The CDR3 coding sequence is TGTGCCAGCAGCGACAGGGTAAAGACTGAAGCTTTCTTT.

This rearrangement joins TRBV6-5 to TRBJ1-6, with D uncertain. CDR1 is MNHEY and CDR2 is SVGAGI in the germline V gene. The CDR3 extends over 13 amino acids. The ends were cut back, 5 bases at V and 8 bases at J, with 10 bases in the middle. CDR3 protein: CASSRQQDSPLHF. In nucleotides, the CDR3 is TGTGCCAGCAGTCGGCAGCAGGATTCACCCCTCCACTTT.

The chain combines TRBV4-2 with TRBJ2-7; a possible D gene is TRBD2 (5 bases). The germline gives CDR1 LGHNA, CDR2 YNFKEQ. V lost 5 bases, J lost 2 bases, and 10 bases lay in between. CDR3 length: 13 amino acids. CDR3 region: CASSVGVTYEQYF. CDR3 bases: TGTGCCAGCAGCGTCGGGGTCACCTACGAGCAGTACTTC.